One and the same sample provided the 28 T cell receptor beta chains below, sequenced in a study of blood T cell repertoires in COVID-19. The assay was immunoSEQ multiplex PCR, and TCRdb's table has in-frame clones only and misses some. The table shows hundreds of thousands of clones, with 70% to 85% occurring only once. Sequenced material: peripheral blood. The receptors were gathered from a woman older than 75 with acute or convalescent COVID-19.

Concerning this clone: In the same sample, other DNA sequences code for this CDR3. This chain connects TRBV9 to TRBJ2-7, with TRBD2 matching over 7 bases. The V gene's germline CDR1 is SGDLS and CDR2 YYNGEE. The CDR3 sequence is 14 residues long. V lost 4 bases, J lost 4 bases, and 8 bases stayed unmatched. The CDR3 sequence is CASSPRTGGYEQYF. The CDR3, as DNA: TGTGCCAGCAGCCCTCGAACGGGGGGATACGAGCAGTACTTC.

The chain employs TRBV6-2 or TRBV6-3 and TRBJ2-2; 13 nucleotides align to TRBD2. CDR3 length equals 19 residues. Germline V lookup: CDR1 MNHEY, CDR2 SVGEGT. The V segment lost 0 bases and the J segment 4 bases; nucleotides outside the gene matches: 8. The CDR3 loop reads CASSYSTTSGGAGTGELFF. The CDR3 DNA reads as TGTGCCAGCAGTTACTCGACAACTAGCGGGGGGGCCGGCACCGGGGAGCTGTTTTTT.

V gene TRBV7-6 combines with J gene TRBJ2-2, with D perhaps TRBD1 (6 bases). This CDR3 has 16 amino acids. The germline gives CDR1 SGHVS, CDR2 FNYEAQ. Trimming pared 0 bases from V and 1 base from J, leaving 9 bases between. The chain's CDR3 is CASSLAPRGNTGELFF. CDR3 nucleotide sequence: TGTGCCAGCAGCTTAGCGCCCAGGGGGAACACCGGGGAGCTGTTTTTT.

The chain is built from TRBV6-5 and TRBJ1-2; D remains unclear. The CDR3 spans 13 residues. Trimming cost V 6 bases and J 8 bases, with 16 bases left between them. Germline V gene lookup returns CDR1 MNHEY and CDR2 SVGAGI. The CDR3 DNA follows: TGTGCCAGCAGGCCGGGCCTGGAGGGCGGCTACACCTTC. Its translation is CASRPGLEGGYTF.

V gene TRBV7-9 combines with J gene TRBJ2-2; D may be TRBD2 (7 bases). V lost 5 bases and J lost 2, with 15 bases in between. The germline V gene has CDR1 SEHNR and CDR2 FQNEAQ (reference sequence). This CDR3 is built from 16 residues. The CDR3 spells CASSPRAGANTGELFF. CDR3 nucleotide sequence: TGTGCCAGCAGCCCAAGGGCGGGGGCAAACACCGGGGAGCTGTTTTTT. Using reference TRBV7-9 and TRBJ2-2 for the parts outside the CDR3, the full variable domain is DTGVSQNPRHKITKRGQNVTFRCDPISEHNRLYWYRQTLGQGPEFLTYFQNEAQLEKSRLLSDRFSAERPKGSFSTLEIQRTEQGDSAMYLCASSPRAGANTGELFFGEGSRLTVL.

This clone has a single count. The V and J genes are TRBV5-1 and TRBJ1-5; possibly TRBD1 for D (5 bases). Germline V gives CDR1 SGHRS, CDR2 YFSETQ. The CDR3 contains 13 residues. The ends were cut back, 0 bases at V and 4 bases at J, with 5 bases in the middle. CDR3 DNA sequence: TGCGCCAGCAGCTTGGCAGGGAATCAGCCCCAGCATTTT. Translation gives CASSLAGNQPQHF.

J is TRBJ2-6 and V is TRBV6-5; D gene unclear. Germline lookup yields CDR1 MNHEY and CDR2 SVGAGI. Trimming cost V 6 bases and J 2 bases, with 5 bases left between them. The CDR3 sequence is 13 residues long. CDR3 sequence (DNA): TGTGCCAGCAGCCTACCTGGGGCCAACGTCCTGACTTTC. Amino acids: CASSLPGANVLTF.

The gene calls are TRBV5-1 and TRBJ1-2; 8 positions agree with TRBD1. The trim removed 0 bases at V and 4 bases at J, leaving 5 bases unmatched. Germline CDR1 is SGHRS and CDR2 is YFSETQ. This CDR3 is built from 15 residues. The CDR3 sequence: CASSLGQGRTYGYTF. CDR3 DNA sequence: TGCGCCAGCAGCTTGGGACAGGGGAGAACCTATGGCTACACCTTC.

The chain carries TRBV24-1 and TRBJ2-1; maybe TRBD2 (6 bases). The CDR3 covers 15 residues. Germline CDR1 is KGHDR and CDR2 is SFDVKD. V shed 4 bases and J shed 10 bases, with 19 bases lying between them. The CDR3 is CATSEEGGRKAEQFF. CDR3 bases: TGTGCCACCAGTGAAGAGGGTGGGAGGAAGGCGGAGCAGTTCTTC.

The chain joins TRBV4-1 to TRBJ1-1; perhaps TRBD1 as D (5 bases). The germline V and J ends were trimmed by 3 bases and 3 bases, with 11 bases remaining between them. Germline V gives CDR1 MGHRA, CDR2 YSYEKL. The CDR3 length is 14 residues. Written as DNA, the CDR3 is TGCGCCAGCAGCCATCCCGGACAACACACTGAAGCTTTCTTT. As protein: CASSHPGQHTEAFF.

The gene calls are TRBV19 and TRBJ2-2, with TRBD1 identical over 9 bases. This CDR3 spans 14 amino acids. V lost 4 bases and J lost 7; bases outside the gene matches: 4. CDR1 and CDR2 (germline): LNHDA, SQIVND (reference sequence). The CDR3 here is CASSTTGGNGELFF. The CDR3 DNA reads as TGTGCCAGTAGTACGACAGGGGGGAACGGGGAGCTGTTTTTT.

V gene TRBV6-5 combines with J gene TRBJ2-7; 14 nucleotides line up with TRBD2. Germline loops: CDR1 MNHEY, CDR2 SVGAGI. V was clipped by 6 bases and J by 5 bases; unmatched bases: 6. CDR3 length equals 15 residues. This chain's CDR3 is CASSPTSGGANEQYF. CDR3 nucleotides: TGTGCCAGCAGCCCGACTAGCGGGGGGGCCAACGAGCAGTACTTC.

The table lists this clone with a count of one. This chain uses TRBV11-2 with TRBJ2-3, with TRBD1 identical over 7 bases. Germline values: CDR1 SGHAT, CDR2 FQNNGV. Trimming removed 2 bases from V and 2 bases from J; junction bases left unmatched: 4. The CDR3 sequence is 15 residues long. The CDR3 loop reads CASSLYKGATDTQYF. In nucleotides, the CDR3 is TGTGCCAGCAGCTTATATAAGGGGGCCACAGATACGCAGTATTTT.

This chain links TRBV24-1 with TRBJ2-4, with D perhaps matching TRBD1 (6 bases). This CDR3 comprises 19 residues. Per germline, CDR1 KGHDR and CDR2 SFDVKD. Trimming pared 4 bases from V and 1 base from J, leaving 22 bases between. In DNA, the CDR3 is TGTGCCACCAGTGAGACCTCAGGGGAGTTGAGGTGCGCCAAAAACATTCAGTACTTC. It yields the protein CATSETSGELRCAKNIQYF.

CDR3 loop: CASSRGTGILNQPQHF. The CDR3 DNA is TGCGCCAGCAGCCGCGGGACAGGAATATTGAATCAGCCCCAGCATTTT. The gene calls are TRBV4-3 and TRBJ1-5; 8 bases fit TRBD1. Germline V gene sequence: CDR1 LGHNA, CDR2 YSLEER. The V gene end was trimmed by 4 bases and the J gene end by 4 bases; junction bases not matched to a gene: 9. The CDR3 has 16 amino acids.

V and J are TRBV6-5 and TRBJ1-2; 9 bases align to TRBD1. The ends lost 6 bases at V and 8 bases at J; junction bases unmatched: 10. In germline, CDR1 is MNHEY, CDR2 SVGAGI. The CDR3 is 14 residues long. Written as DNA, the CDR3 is TGTGCCAGCAGACAAACCGGGACAGGGAGAGGCTACACCTTC. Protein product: CASRQTGTGRGYTF.

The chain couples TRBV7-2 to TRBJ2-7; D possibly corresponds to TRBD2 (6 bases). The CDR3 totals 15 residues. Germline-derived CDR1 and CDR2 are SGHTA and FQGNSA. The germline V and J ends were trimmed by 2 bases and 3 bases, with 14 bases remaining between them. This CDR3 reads CASSLRGGENYEQYF. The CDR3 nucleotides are TGTGCCAGCAGCTTACGTGGAGGGGAAAACTACGAGCAGTACTTC.

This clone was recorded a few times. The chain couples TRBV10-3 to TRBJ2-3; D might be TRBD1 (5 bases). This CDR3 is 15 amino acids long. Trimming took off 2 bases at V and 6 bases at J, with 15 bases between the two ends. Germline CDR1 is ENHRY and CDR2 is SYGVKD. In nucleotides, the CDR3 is TGTGCCATCAGTGAGAGGGGATCCTTTAGCGATACGCAGTATTTT. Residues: CAISERGSFSDTQYF.

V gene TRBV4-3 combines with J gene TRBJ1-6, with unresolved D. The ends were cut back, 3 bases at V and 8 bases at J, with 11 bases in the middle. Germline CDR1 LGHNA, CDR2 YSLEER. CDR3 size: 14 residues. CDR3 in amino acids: CASSQGGFDSPLHF. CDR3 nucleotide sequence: TGCGCCAGCAGCCAGGGAGGTTTCGATTCACCCCTCCACTTT.

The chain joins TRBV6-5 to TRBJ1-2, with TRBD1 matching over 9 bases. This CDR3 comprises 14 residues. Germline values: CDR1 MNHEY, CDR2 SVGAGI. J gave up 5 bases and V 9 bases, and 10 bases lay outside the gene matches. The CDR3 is CASHSTGGNYGYTF. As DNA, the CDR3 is TGTGCCAGTCATTCGACAGGGGGAAATTATGGCTACACCTTC.

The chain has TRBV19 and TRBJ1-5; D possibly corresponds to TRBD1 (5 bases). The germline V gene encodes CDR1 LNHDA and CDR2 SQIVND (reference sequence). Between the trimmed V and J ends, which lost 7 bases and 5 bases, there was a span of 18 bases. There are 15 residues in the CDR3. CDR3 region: CASNPHVEGYQPQHF. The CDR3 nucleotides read TGTGCCAGTAACCCCCACGTGGAGGGGTATCAGCCCCAGCATTTT.

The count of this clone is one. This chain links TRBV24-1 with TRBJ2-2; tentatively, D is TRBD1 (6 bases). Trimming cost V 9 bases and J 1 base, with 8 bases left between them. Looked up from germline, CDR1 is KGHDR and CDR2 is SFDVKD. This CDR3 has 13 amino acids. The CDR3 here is CATQGQNTGELFF. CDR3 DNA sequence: TGTGCCACCCAGGGACAGAACACCGGGGAGCTGTTTTTT.

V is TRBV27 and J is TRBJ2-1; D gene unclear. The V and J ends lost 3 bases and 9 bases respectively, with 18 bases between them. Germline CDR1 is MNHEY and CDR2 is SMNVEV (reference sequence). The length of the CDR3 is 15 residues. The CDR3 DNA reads TGTGCCAGCAGTTTTACCGGGTCCGTATTTATTGAGCAGTTCTTC. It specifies CASSFTGSVFIEQFF.

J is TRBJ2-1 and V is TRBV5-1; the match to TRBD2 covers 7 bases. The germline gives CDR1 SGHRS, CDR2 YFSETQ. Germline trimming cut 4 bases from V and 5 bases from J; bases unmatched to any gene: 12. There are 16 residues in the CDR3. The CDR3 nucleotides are TGCGCCAGCAGCCCTCCTCTAGCGGCGAACGACAATGAGCAGTTCTTC. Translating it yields CASSPPLAANDNEQFF.

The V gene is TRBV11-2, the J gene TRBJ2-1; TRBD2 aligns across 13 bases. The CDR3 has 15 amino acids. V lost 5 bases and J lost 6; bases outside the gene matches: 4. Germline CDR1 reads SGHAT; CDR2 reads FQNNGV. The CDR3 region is CASSLTSGRSNEQFF. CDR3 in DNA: TGTGCCAGCAGCCTGACTAGCGGGAGGTCCAATGAGCAGTTCTTC.

The chain's CDR3 is CASSTSRTGTNSPLHF. Here the CDR3 DNA reads TGTGCCAGCAGTACCTCCCGGACAGGGACGAATTCACCCCTCCACTTT. V gene TRBV6-2 or TRBV6-3 combines with J gene TRBJ1-6; TRBD1 matches 8 bases. The CDR3 length is 16 residues. The trim removed 5 bases at V and 7 bases at J, leaving 10 bases unmatched. Germline V gives CDR1 MNHEY, CDR2 SVGEGT.

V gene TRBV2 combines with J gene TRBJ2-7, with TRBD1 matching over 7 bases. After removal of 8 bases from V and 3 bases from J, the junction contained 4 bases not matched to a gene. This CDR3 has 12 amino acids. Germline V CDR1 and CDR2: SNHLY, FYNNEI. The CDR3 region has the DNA TGTGCCAGCGTACAGGGGATCTACGAGCAGTACTTC. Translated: CASVQGIYEQYF. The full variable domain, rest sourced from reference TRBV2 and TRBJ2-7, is EPEVTQTPSHQVTQMGQEVILRCVPISNHLYFYWYRQILGQKVEFLVSFYNNEISEKSEIFDDQFSVERPDGSNFTLKIRSTKLEDSAMYFCASVQGIYEQYFGPGTRLTVT.

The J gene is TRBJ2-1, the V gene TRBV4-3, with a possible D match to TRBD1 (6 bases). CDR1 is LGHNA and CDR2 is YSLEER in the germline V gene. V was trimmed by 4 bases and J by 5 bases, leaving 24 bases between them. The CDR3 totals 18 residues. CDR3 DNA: TGCGCCAGCAGCCCATACTCCGGGACACTAAAAATCGACAATGAGCAGTTCTTC. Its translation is CASSPYSGTLKIDNEQFF.